This T cell receptor beta chain was captured by sequencing in a study of monozygotic twins with inflammatory bowel disease (dated by TCRdb to about 2019). The study in broad terms: In total, approximately 30 monozygotic twin pairs made up the full study: 19 Danish pairs, all IBD-discordant, plus nine German pairs, of which four were IBD-concordant and five were IBD-discordant. Each individual had, on average, about 151 000 unique TCRalpha sequences and 181 000 unique TCRbeta sequences available for analysis. The search for disease-associated traits relied mainly on comparing IBD patients with their genetically identical healthy co-twins within discordant pairs.

Per the germline V gene, SGHRS is the CDR1 and YFSETQ is the CDR2. The cysteine opens and the phenylalanine closes a CDR3 of 15 amino acids. Only the protein is on record. Overall results and qualifications from the work: Because patients received different immunosuppressive treatments, the repertoires may have picked up extra background noise and variability between individuals. The analysis was unable to tell different T cell subtypes apart. IBD patients had lower TCRbeta repertoire diversity, measured by the inverse Simpson index, than their healthy co-twins. IBD patients shared fewer clonotypes with other individuals than healthy twins did, most markedly in patients showing signs of disease activity. Repertoire similarity did not differ between concordant and discordant twins, which could be due to limited statistical power. The results gave no support for a single strong signal or clonotype linked to IBD.

Libraries were built with 5' RACE. For each TCR library, approximately 3,700 ng of total RNA was used. cDNA was synthesized with SMARTScribe reverse transcriptase in eight separate reactions per sample. Unique molecular identifiers containing a 6-nucleotide sample barcode were introduced through template switching during cDNA synthesis. Amplification of TCRalpha and TCRbeta cDNA involved two nested PCRs of approximately 16 and 9 cycles, and each PCR was followed by bead purification. Before amplification, cDNA was treated with uracil DNA-glycosylase and purified using the QIAquick PCR purification kit. The second PCR added Illumina TruSeq-compatible adapters along with sample-specific barcodes. Library quality and concentration were checked on TapeStation and Qubit, and libraries were pooled at 4.5 to 5.5 ng each. Sequencing of the pooled libraries was done on an Illumina HiSeq2500 single-index Rapid Run using custom sequencing primers and 2 x 100 bp reads. As for the authors' bioinformatics: MiGEC version 1.2.6 was used for UMI-based consensus assembly to correct PCR and sequencing errors. V(D)J alignment, clonotype assembly and CDR3 extraction were performed with MiXCR version 2.1.1. To normalise gene usage, clonotype sharing and MAIT/NKT TCR abundance, the top 1000, 10 000 and 20 000 clonotypes in each sample were analysed. Diversity was computed as the inverse Simpson index with the vegan R package after downsampling to 27 000 UMIs. Paired Mann-Whitney U tests on discordant twin pairs were used, with Benjamini-Hochberg multiple-testing correction. With the reads reprocessed by TCRdb, a single entry stands for each CDR3 protein sequence and no DNA is reported. The V and J calls reflect TCRdb's pipeline rather than the authors' work. The sample table holds some 400,000 distinct CDR3 sequences. The ten largest clones add up to roughly 2.2% of the sample.

From each donor, a roughly 2.4 ml peripheral blood sample was collected into PAXgene tubes and kept at -80 degrees C. Total RNA was isolated from whole blood with the PAXgene blood miRNA kit on an automated QIAcube, without T cell sorting. Deep TCRalpha and TCRbeta repertoire profiling with unique molecular barcoding was performed on peripheral blood of monozygotic twin pairs concordant or discordant for inflammatory bowel disease. Smoking habits were recorded for all twin pairs, and individuals were classified as current, former or never smokers. A remark on this clonotype: It has no known antigen specificity.

Input material: blood. The chain is encoded by TRBV5-1 joined to TRBJ1-1. This sequence originates from a human donor with ulcerative colitis or Crohn's disease, or a healthy co-twin of an affected twin (not recorded which). This receptor carries the CDR3 CASGVSTAGDTEAFF.